This entry lists 24 T cell receptor beta chains sequenced from one sample in a study of T cells in Graves' hyperthyroidism and ophthalmopathy. It was RNA transcripts that yielded the amplified TCR beta CDR3 regions. The HTBI primer set served for first-round RT-PCR of the TCR CDR3. A single record per CDR3 protein comes from TCRdb applying MiXCR to the multiplex PCR reads. The sample shows 560,000 or so distinct CDR3 sequences, 40% to 55% of them seen only once. The sample taken for sequencing was peripheral blood or thyroid tissue (not recorded which). Every receptor here comes from a woman younger than 35 with Graves' hyperthyroidism.

V is TRBV10-3 and J is TRBJ2-6, with TRBD2 matching 12 bases. With V trimmed by 8 bases and J by 4 bases, 6 bases remained unmatched. Germline loops: CDR1 ENHRY, CDR2 SYGVKD. This CDR3 contains 16 residues. CDR3 in DNA: TGTGCCATCGGGGCTAGCGGGAGGGCAGGGGCCAACGTCCTGACTTTC. Amino acids: CAIGASGRAGANVLTF.

J is TRBJ2-7 and V is TRBV7-9; 7 nucleotides align to TRBD2. With 4 bases clipped from V and 6 bases from J, the junction kept 15 bases outside the gene matches. CDR1 and CDR2 from the germline V gene are SEHNR and FQNEAQ (reference sequence). The CDR3 has 16 amino acids. The CDR3 DNA is TGTGCCAGCAGCTCTGGGACCCTGGGGGAGGGAGGCGAGCAGTACTTC. This encodes CASSSGTLGEGGEQYF.

This clonotype was counted many times. The J gene is TRBJ1-4, the V gene TRBV7-2, with a tentative D call TRBD1 (5 bases). Germline values: CDR1 SGHTA, CDR2 FQGNSA. The ends were cut back, 0 bases at V and 5 bases at J, with 13 bases in the middle. This CDR3 has 16 amino acids. Written as DNA, the CDR3 is TGTGCCAGCAGCTTAGCGCCGACAGCTAGCAATGAAAAACTGTTTTTT. Translation gives CASSLAPTASNEKLFF.

About this clonotype: A read error may account for a junction end that differs from germline. The chain is built from TRBV10-3 and TRBJ2-5; D is unclear. Germline V gene sequence: CDR1 ENHRY, CDR2 SYGVKD. The CDR3 runs to 14 residues. The CDR3 DNA reads TGTGCCAGCAGTGGAAACTTAGAGGTAGAGACCCAGTACTTC. Its protein product is CASSGNLEVETQYF.

V is TRBV4-1 and J is TRBJ1-6; 7 positions agree with TRBD1. The CDR3 spans 15 residues. Unmatched junction bases numbered 7, after V lost 3 bases and J lost 8 bases. The germline V gene encodes CDR1 MGHRA and CDR2 YSYEKL. The CDR3 reads CASSQRTGRDSPLHF. The CDR3 DNA is TGCGCCAGCAGCCAGAGGACAGGTAGAGATTCACCCCTCCACTTT.

The rearrangement joins TRBV7-9 to TRBJ2-7; 14 nucleotides line up with TRBD2. Germline values: CDR1 SEHNR, CDR2 FQNEAQ (reference sequence). The V segment lost 1 base and the J segment 6 bases; nucleotides outside the gene matches: 8. CDR3 length: 17 amino acids. The CDR3 here is CASSLGEPGLAGAEQYF. The CDR3 bases are TGTGCCAGCAGCTTAGGTGAACCGGGACTAGCGGGAGCCGAGCAGTACTTC.

The V gene is TRBV7-9, the J gene TRBJ1-1; the D gene is possibly TRBD1 (6 bases). The length of the CDR3 is 15 residues. V lost 5 bases and J 4 bases, leaving 17 bases between the germline ends. Germline V CDR1 and CDR2: SEHNR, FQNEAQ (reference sequence). CDR3 DNA sequence: TGTGCCAGCAGCCAAGGATGGAGGGGGGCCACTGAAGCTTTCTTT. It codes for CASSQGWRGATEAFF.

In its sample, this clonotype was seen many times. The V call is TRBV7-9, the J call TRBJ1-4, with D uncertain. The germline gives CDR1 SEHNR, CDR2 FQNEAQ (reference sequence). The length of the CDR3 is 14 residues. Trimming left V 5 bases short and J 4 bases short, with 11 bases between. This chain's CDR3 is CASSLGRDNEKLFF. The DNA of the CDR3 is TGTGCCAGCAGCCTGGGAAGAGATAATGAAAAACTGTTTTTT.

The rearrangement links TRBV5-1 to TRBJ2-7; 7 nucleotides line up with TRBD1. There are 13 residues in the CDR3. J was trimmed by 2 bases and V by 5 bases; bases with no gene match: 4. Germline V CDR1 and CDR2: SGHRS, YFSETQ. CDR3 residues: CASRSGQPYEQYF. CDR3 bases: TGCGCCAGCAGATCGGGACAGCCCTACGAGCAGTACTTC.

A few counts support this clonotype. This sequence joins TRBV19 and TRBJ2-7; 7 bases line up with TRBD2. This CDR3 region has 14 residues. Trimming took 4 bases from V and 1 from J; bases not matched to a gene: 4. Germline assignment: CDR1 LNHDA and CDR2 SQIVND (reference sequence). The CDR3 reads CASSSGSGSYEQYF. CDR3 nucleotides: TGTGCCAGTAGTAGCGGGAGTGGTTCCTACGAGCAGTACTTC.

Concerning this clonotype: One end of the junction does not line up with germline, which may come from a read error. V and J are TRBV19 and TRBJ1-4; D uncertain. This CDR3 contains 14 residues. The germline gives CDR1 LNHDA, CDR2 SQIVND (reference sequence). CDR3 DNA: TGTGCCAGCCTTCCGACCGCAACTAATGAAAAGCTGTTTTTT. Translated: CASLPTATNEKLFF.

V is TRBV7-9 and J is TRBJ2-5; 7 bases are shared with TRBD1. CDR3 length: 18 amino acids. After removal of 8 bases from V and 2 bases from J, the junction contained 20 bases not matched to a gene. Per germline, CDR1 SEHNR and CDR2 FQNEAQ (reference sequence). CDR3 in amino acids: CASEPVAGGFVKQETQYF. The CDR3 DNA is TGTGCCAGCGAGCCCGTGGCAGGGGGTTTTGTTAAGCAAGAGACCCAGTACTTC.

V is TRBV10-3 and J is TRBJ2-7; 8 nucleotides agree with TRBD2. Germline lookup yields CDR1 ENHRY and CDR2 SYGVKD. Trimming at V came to 10 bases and at J to 3 bases, leaving 8 bases not matched to a gene. This CDR3 has 13 residues. This CDR3 reads CASWAGGIYEQYF. Here the CDR3 DNA reads TGTGCCAGCTGGGCGGGAGGAATCTACGAGCAGTACTTC.

The V call is TRBV7-8, the J call TRBJ1-4; the D is unclear. Trimming removed 4 bases at V and 3 bases at J, with 12 bases between. The CDR3 totals 15 residues. Germline V gives CDR1 SGHVS, CDR2 FQNEAQ. CDR3 amino acids: CASSSPRRSNEKLFF. CDR3 DNA: TGTGCCAGCAGCTCCCCACGGAGATCTAATGAAAAACTGTTTTTT.

V usage is TRBV25-1 and J usage is TRBJ2-5, with TRBD1 identical over 8 bases. This CDR3 spans 13 amino acids. Looked up from germline, CDR1 is MGHDK and CDR2 is SYGVNS. V shed 8 bases, J shed 5 bases, and the junction held 7 bases outside the gene matches. CDR3 sequence reads: CASRDRGHETQYF. CDR3 DNA sequence: TGTGCCAGCCGCGACAGGGGCCATGAGACCCAGTACTTC.

This clonotype was counted a single time. One base away lies a much larger clone, so this may be a sequencing read error. The chain uses TRBV7-9 and TRBJ1-1; D remains unclear. This CDR3 comprises 15 residues. Per the germline V gene, CDR1 is SEHNR and CDR2 is FQNEAQ (reference sequence). The CDR3 bases are TGTGCCAGCAGCCTTAAGCCTTTCCTTAACACTGGAGCTTTCTTT. Its protein is CASSLKPFLNTGAFF.

This sequence joins TRBV25-1 and TRBJ1-2; tentative D call: TRBD1 (6 bases). There are 12 residues in the CDR3. Germline CDR1 MGHDK, CDR2 SYGVNS. Trimming stripped 8 bases from V and 6 bases from J, with 13 bases between. This CDR3 is CASLEGGDGYTF. In nucleotides, the CDR3 is TGTGCCAGCTTGGAAGGGGGTGATGGCTACACCTTC.

The chain carries TRBV19 and TRBJ1-2; no reliable D call. V lost 3 bases, J lost 4 bases, and 9 bases lay in between. The CDR3 loop spans 13 amino acids. From germline, CDR1 is LNHDA and CDR2 SQIVND (reference sequence). The CDR3 nucleotides are TGTGCCAGTAGTATCCCGGATTCCTATGGCTACACCTTC. Protein product: CASSIPDSYGYTF.

The chain links TRBV5-4 to TRBJ1-2; TRBD1 matches 7 bases. The V gene end was trimmed by 1 base and the J gene end by 4 bases; junction bases not matched to a gene: 4. CDR1 is SGHNT and CDR2 is YYREEE in the germline V gene (reference sequence). The CDR3 sequence is 14 residues long. Here the CDR3 reads CASSLTGDSYGYTF. CDR3 coding DNA: TGTGCCAGCAGCTTGACAGGGGATTCCTATGGCTACACCTTC.

The rearrangement links TRBV29-1 to TRBJ1-2; perhaps TRBD1 as D (6 bases). In germline, CDR1 is SQVTM, CDR2 ANQGSEA. The CDR3 runs to 13 residues. V dropped 2 bases and J dropped 4 bases, with 11 bases sitting between them. This CDR3 reads CSVEMFRGYGYTF. The CDR3 DNA is TGCAGCGTTGAAATGTTCAGGGGCTATGGCTACACCTTC.

This chain joins TRBV25-1 and TRBJ2-7, with 13 bases aligning to TRBD2. This CDR3 is 16 amino acids long. Per the germline V gene, CDR1 is MGHDK and CDR2 is SYGVNS. Unmatched junction bases numbered 1, after V lost 2 bases and J lost 0 bases. The CDR3 sequence is CASSEGTSGISYEQYF. The CDR3 coding sequence is TGTGCCAGCAGTGAAGGGACTAGCGGGATCTCCTACGAGCAGTACTTC.

The genes are TRBV5-1 and TRBJ1-2; 10 bases align to TRBD1. Germline V gene sequence: CDR1 SGHRS, CDR2 YFSETQ. The CDR3 loop spans 13 amino acids. J lost 4 bases, V lost 4 bases, and 1 base had no gene match. The chain's CDR3 is CASSGTGAYGYTF. The CDR3 bases are TGCGCCAGCAGCGGGACAGGGGCCTATGGCTACACCTTC.

This chain links TRBV29-1 with TRBJ2-7; tentatively, D is TRBD2 (6 bases). Trimming took 7 bases from V and 1 from J, leaving 20 bases between them. In germline, CDR1 is SQVTM, CDR2 ANQGSEA. This CDR3 spans 15 amino acids. CDR3 in DNA: TGCAGCGCCCGGAGTAGCGGTAACCTTTCCTACGAGCAGTACTTC. Translating it yields CSARSSGNLSYEQYF.

The table lists this clonotype with a few counts. The V call is TRBV9, the J call TRBJ1-3, with 8 bases fitting TRBD1. This CDR3 spans 15 amino acids. Trimming cost V 4 bases and J 4 bases; bases outside gene matches: 7. From germline, CDR1 is SGDLS and CDR2 YYNGEE. Here the CDR3 reads CASSMDRAGGNTIYF. CDR3 nucleotides: TGTGCCAGCAGCATGGACAGGGCGGGCGGAAACACCATATATTTT.